These 26 T cell receptor beta chains originate from one sample sequenced in a study of early T cells in non-severe SARS-CoV-2 infection (dated by TCRdb to the early 2020s). Library preparation was by 5' RACE. Instrument on record: NextSeq 500. Using fastp trimming at Q25 and MiXCR clonotype assembly, TCRdb reanalyzed the public sequencing data and kept in-frame beta chains. Rows with one shared CDR3 protein collapse into an entry with the most common genes and DNA. In this sample the table shows around 53,000 distinct CDR3 sequences, around 7.7% of which occur a single time. Jointly, the top ten make up approximately 6.3% of the sample. Sample: whole blood. These receptors were taken from an adult who was a healthcare worker with PCR-confirmed SARS-CoV-2 infection or an uninfected control (not recorded which).

This clonotype occurred many times. The chain employs TRBV4-1 and TRBJ1-3; D gene unclear. Trimming shortened V by 0 bases and J by 0 bases, and 12 bases separated the two germline ends. This CDR3 is 17 amino acids long. Germline V gene data show CDR1 as MGHRA and CDR2 as YSYEKL. CDR3: CASSQEAWTHSGNTIYF. The CDR3 DNA follows: TGCGCCAGCAGCCAAGAAGCGTGGACCCACTCTGGAAACACCATATATTTT.

For the CDR3, the DNA is TGTGCCAGCAGCCCCATGGGACTAGCCCCAGATACGCAGTATTTT. Translation gives CASSPMGLAPDTQYF. The chain joins TRBV3-1 to TRBJ2-3; the match to TRBD2 covers 9 bases. Germline-derived CDR1 and CDR2 are LGHDT and YNNKEL (reference sequence). Unmatched junction bases numbered 6, after V lost 4 bases and J lost 4 bases. This CDR3 has 15 amino acids.

In this sample, this clonotype turned up many times. V usage is TRBV14 and J usage is TRBJ1-2, with TRBD1 matching over 9 bases. The V and J ends lost 4 bases and 5 bases, in that order; junction bases with no gene match: 5. The CDR3 contains 14 residues. In germline, CDR1 is SGHDN, CDR2 FVKESK. The CDR3 DNA follows: TGTGCCAGCAGCCTACAGGGGGCCGCTTATGGCTACACCTTC. This translates into CASSLQGAAYGYTF.

This clonotype was recorded many times. The chain combines TRBV6-5 with TRBJ1-6; no reliable D call. CDR1 MNHEY and CDR2 SVGAGI come from the germline V gene. The CDR3 has 15 residues. V was shortened by 7 bases and J by 0 bases, with 10 bases between the two germline ends. The CDR3 spells CASTAKLSYNSPLHF. CDR3 nucleotides: TGTGCCAGCACTGCCAAACTCTCCTATAATTCACCCCTCCACTTT.

This clonotype was counted many times. This chain joins TRBV12-3 or TRBV12-4 and TRBJ1-2, with TRBD1 matching 8 bases. The CDR3 extends over 14 amino acids. V lost 5 bases to trimming and J lost 4 bases; unmatched junction nucleotides: 6. The CDR3 protein is CASSQNRGSYGYTF. CDR3 DNA sequence: TGTGCCAGCAGTCAAAACAGGGGGTCCTATGGCTACACCTTC.

This clonotype was counted ten times or more. The chain joins TRBV20-1 to TRBJ1-1; 7 bases align to TRBD1. The ends lost 0 bases at V and 0 bases at J; junction bases unmatched: 7. From germline, CDR1 is DFQATT and CDR2 SNEGSKA (reference sequence). The CDR3 is 16 amino acids. CDR3 sequence reads: CSARDQATGMNTEAFF. The CDR3 DNA reads TGCAGTGCTAGAGACCAGGCGACAGGGATGAACACTGAAGCTTTCTTT.

This clonotype was observed at least ten times. The chain couples TRBV9 to TRBJ2-7, with D possibly being TRBD2 (5 bases). V was cut by 0 bases and J by 7 bases, with 11 bases left in between. Per the germline V gene, CDR1 is SGDLS and CDR2 is YYNGEE. The CDR3 extends over 13 amino acids. The CDR3 is CASSVGRGGEQYF. The DNA for the CDR3 is TGTGCCAGCAGCGTAGGTCGTGGAGGAGAGCAGTACTTC. The full variable domain, in which reference TRBV9 and TRBJ2-7 provide the parts outside the CDR3, is DSGVTQTPKHLITATGQRVTLRCSPRSGDLSVYWYQQSLDQGLQFLIQYYNGEERAKGNILERFSAQQFPDLHSELNLSSLELGDSALYFCASSVGRGGEQYFGPGTRLTVT.

This clonotype was seen repeatedly, ten times or more. The V gene is TRBV9, the J gene TRBJ2-4; 8 bases line up with TRBD1. The trim removed 4 bases at V and 0 bases at J, leaving 12 bases unmatched. Germline assignment: CDR1 SGDLS and CDR2 YYNGEE. The CDR3 covers 18 residues. The CDR3 is CASSSTSGQGLAKNIQYF. As DNA, the CDR3 is TGTGCCAGCAGCTCGACGTCTGGACAGGGCCTAGCCAAAAACATTCAGTACTTC.

This clonotype was detected ten times or more. This chain connects TRBV19 to TRBJ2-7; 7 bases match TRBD1. Germline values: CDR1 LNHDA, CDR2 SQIVND (reference sequence). The CDR3 length is 13 residues. V dropped 3 bases and J dropped 2; count of bases not matched to a gene: 1. The CDR3 spells CASSIRGTYEQYF. DNA for the CDR3: TGTGCCAGTAGTATCAGGGGGACCTACGAGCAGTACTTC.

This clonotype has a count of ten or more. The chain combines TRBV7-4 with TRBJ1-1; 8 nucleotides line up with TRBD1. The CDR3 totals 17 residues. From germline, CDR1 is SGHVT and CDR2 SQSDAQ. J lost 0 bases, V lost 1 base, and 7 bases had no gene match. Here the CDR3 DNA reads TGTGCCAGCAGCTTAGGAGGGACAGGAATCATGAACACTGAAGCTTTCTTT. Its protein is CASSLGGTGIMNTEAFF.

This clonotype appeared many times. The chain combines TRBV4-1 with TRBJ1-4; maybe TRBD1 (6 bases). CDR1 and CDR2 from the germline V gene are MGHRA and YSYEKL. Trimming left V 0 bases short and J 3 bases short, with 8 bases between. The CDR3 extends over 15 amino acids. The CDR3 region has the DNA TGCGCCAGCAGCCAAGAGGGGGCATCTAATGAAAAACTGTTTTTT. Translating gives CASSQEGASNEKLFF.

This chain uses TRBV20-1 with TRBJ1-1, with TRBD1 as a possible D gene (6 bases). The CDR3 spans 15 residues. Looked up from germline, CDR1 is DFQATT and CDR2 is SNEGSKA (reference sequence). V dropped 4 bases and J dropped 3 bases, with 18 bases sitting between them. CDR3 residues: CSAKRQGREDTEAFF. CDR3 bases: TGCAGTGCTAAACGCCAGGGGAGGGAGGACACTGAAGCTTTCTTT.

The genes are TRBV20-1 and TRBJ2-3; D is ambiguous. Looked up from germline, CDR1 is DFQATT and CDR2 is SNEGSKA (reference sequence). The germline V and J ends were trimmed by 0 bases and 2 bases, with 12 bases remaining between them. The CDR3 is made up of 15 amino acids. CDR3 in DNA: TGCAGTGCTAGAGATCGTGTAGGGTTCACAGATACGCAGTATTTT. Its translation is CSARDRVGFTDTQYF.

This chain connects TRBV3-1 to TRBJ2-7; D may be TRBD1 (6 bases). The germline V and J ends were trimmed by 0 bases and 2 bases, with 14 bases remaining between them. Per the germline V gene, CDR1 is LGHDT and CDR2 is YNNKEL (reference sequence). The length of the CDR3 is 16 residues. The DNA of the CDR3 is TGTGCCAGCAGCCAAGATTCCGCAGGGGCCGCCTACGAGCAGTACTTC. Translated: CASSQDSAGAAYEQYF.

This clonotype was counted at least ten times. V and J are TRBV15 and TRBJ1-6; D not certain. The CDR3 consists of 14 residues. Germline V lookup: CDR1 LNHNV, CDR2 YYDKDF (reference sequence). Trimming left V 0 bases short and J 7 bases short, with 7 bases between. CDR3 sequence (DNA): TGTGCCACCAGCAGAGACAGGAGAAATTCACCCCTCCACTTT. The encoded protein is CATSRDRRNSPLHF.

This clonotype has ten or more counts. The chain employs TRBV30 and TRBJ2-2; 9 bases line up with TRBD2. The CDR3 is 16 amino acids. Germline assignment: CDR1 GTSNPN and CDR2 SVGIG (reference sequence). V was clipped by 3 bases and J by 2 bases; unmatched bases: 7. The CDR3 here is CAWRSGGSPNTGELFF. The CDR3 nucleotides are TGTGCCTGGAGGAGCGGGGGGTCCCCCAACACCGGGGAGCTGTTTTTT.

This clonotype showed up many times. The rearrangement links TRBV20-1 to TRBJ2-3, with D possibly TRBD1 on 6 matching bases. The CDR3 has 15 amino acids. Germline CDR1 DFQATT, CDR2 SNEGSKA (reference sequence). Trimming removed 0 bases at V and 4 bases at J, with 14 bases between. CDR3 sequence: CSARDLVGGADTQYF. CDR3 bases: TGCAGTGCTAGAGATTTAGTAGGGGGAGCAGATACGCAGTATTTT.

This clonotype has at least ten counts. The rearrangement joins TRBV11-2 to TRBJ1-1, with D perhaps matching TRBD1 (5 bases). Trimming took 0 bases from V and 8 from J, leaving 7 bases between them. The CDR3 contains 12 residues. Germline CDR1 and CDR2: SGHAT and FQNNGV. In nucleotides, the CDR3 is TGTGCCAGCAGCTTAGACTCAGGGGAAGCTTTCTTT. It yields the protein CASSLDSGEAFF.

The chain recombines TRBV28 with TRBJ1-5, with D perhaps TRBD1 (6 bases). CDR3 length: 15 amino acids. Germline CDR1 and CDR2: MDHEN and SYDVKM. Between the trimmed V and J ends, which lost 3 bases and 0 bases, there was a span of 9 bases. The CDR3 protein is CASSFRDTSNQPQHF. In DNA, the CDR3 is TGTGCCAGCAGTTTTCGGGACACTAGCAATCAGCCCCAGCATTTT. Together with reference TRBV28 and TRBJ1-5, the CDR3 gives the full variable domain: DVKVTQSSRYLVKRTGEKVFLECVQDMDHENMFWYRQDPGLGLRLIYFSYDVKMKEKGDIPEGYSVSREKKERFSLILESASTNQTSMYLCASSFRDTSNQPQHFGDGTRLSIL.

The table lists this clonotype with many counts. The genes are TRBV4-3 and TRBJ2-1; 10 bases agree with TRBD2. V shed 5 bases and J 7 bases; nucleotides not matched to a gene: 8. The CDR3 covers 15 residues. Germline V lookup: CDR1 LGHNA, CDR2 YSLEER. The CDR3 protein is CASSFGTSEGNEQFF. The CDR3 DNA reads as TGCGCCAGCAGCTTCGGGACTAGCGAAGGTAATGAGCAGTTCTTC.

For this clonotype: This could be a read error, since a much larger clone is one nucleotide away. V is TRBV28 and J is TRBJ2-7; D remains ambiguous. The CDR3 loop spans 15 amino acids. Germline V gene sequence: CDR1 MDHEN, CDR2 SYDVKM. V was cut by 5 bases and J by 1 base, with 15 bases left in between. The CDR3 DNA reads as TGTGCCAGCAGTGCGAACGGTCAGGCGTCCTACGAGCAGTACTTC. The encoded protein is CASSANGQASYEQYF.

The chain recombines TRBV7-9 with TRBJ2-2; 12 bases are shared with TRBD2. Germline V gives CDR1 SEHNR, CDR2 FQNEAQ (reference sequence). The CDR3 loop spans 15 amino acids. J gave up 4 bases and V 5 bases, and 2 bases lay outside the gene matches. CDR3 loop: CASSRTSGTTGELFF. CDR3 nucleotide sequence: TGTGCCAGCAGCCGGACTAGCGGGACCACCGGGGAGCTGTTTTTT.

The V call is TRBV20-1, the J call TRBJ2-7; 9 bases are shared with TRBD1. Germline CDR1 reads DFQATT; CDR2 reads SNEGSKA (reference sequence). V trimming: 5 bases; J trimming: 2 bases; junction bases outside the gene matches: 7. The CDR3 has 14 amino acids. The CDR3 is CSAFRDRVTYEQYF. The CDR3 DNA is TGCAGTGCTTTCCGGGACAGGGTCACCTACGAGCAGTACTTC.

This clonotype has at least ten counts. This rearrangement joins TRBV20-1 to TRBJ2-1; 9 bases line up with TRBD1. Germline V gene sequence: CDR1 DFQATT, CDR2 SNEGSKA (reference sequence). Trimming at V came to 0 bases and at J to 6 bases, leaving 6 bases not matched to a gene. The CDR3 contains 15 residues. CDR3 amino acids: CSARDYRGRANEQFF. The CDR3 coding sequence is TGCAGTGCTAGAGACTACAGGGGGCGAGCCAATGAGCAGTTCTTC.

The rearrangement links TRBV15 to TRBJ2-3; unclear D gene. The CDR3 is 14 residues long. Trimming stripped 0 bases from V and 1 base from J, with 5 bases between. Per germline, CDR1 LNHNV and CDR2 YYDKDF (reference sequence). In nucleotides, the CDR3 is TGTGCCACCAGCAGAGATCCGGGCACAGATACGCAGTATTTT. It translates to CATSRDPGTDTQYF.

This clonotype occurred many times. This sequence joins TRBV20-1 and TRBJ2-7, with TRBD1 identical over 9 bases. V lost 0 bases, J lost 5 bases, and 20 bases stayed unmatched. CDR1 and CDR2 (germline): DFQATT, SNEGSKA (reference sequence). The CDR3 runs to 19 residues. CDR3 bases: TGCAGTGCTAGAGATCTCATTCGAGACAGGGGGAAAAGCTTTGACGAGCAGTACTTC. This gives the protein CSARDLIRDRGKSFDEQYF.